The 21 T cell receptor beta chains below were found in one sample sequenced in a study of blood T cell repertoires in COVID-19. Data came from immunoSEQ multiplex PCR; TCRdb stores just in-frame clones and leaves some out. The table has under 200,000 clones, approximately 83% seen once; the top ten hold around 8.2%. Material: peripheral blood. These receptor sequences come from a man between 60 and 70 years old with acute or convalescent COVID-19.

This clone was counted only a few times. This chain connects TRBV7-6 to TRBJ2-5; TRBD2 agrees at 7 bases. V lost 0 bases, J lost 1 base, and 2 bases stayed unmatched. Germline V CDR1 and CDR2: SGHVS, FNYEAQ. This CDR3 has 15 amino acids. CDR3 DNA sequence: TGTGCCAGCAGCTTAGCGCGGACTAGCCAAGAGACCCAGTACTTC. Translation: CASSLARTSQETQYF.

A note on this clone: The conserved final phenylalanine or tryptophan is absent from the CDR3, which likely points to a read error. The limits of the CDR3 on the DNA are not certain, so only TCRdb's listed CDR3 is given. The V call is TRBV18, the J call TRBJ2-3; whether TRBD2, the table's D call, matches the DNA was not checked. Counting both end residues, the CDR3 totals 13 amino acids. In germline, CDR1 is KGHSH, CDR2 LQKENI. This chain's CDR3 is CASSATYGGHAEL.

This clone was seen only once. The chain carries TRBV15 and TRBJ1-2; D perhaps matches TRBD1 (5 bases). Trimming pared 4 bases from V and 8 bases from J, leaving 14 bases between. CDR1 and CDR2 (germline): LNHNV, YYDKDF (reference sequence). This CDR3 contains 13 residues. The CDR3 DNA sequence: TGTGCCACCAGCACCCTGGAGGGGATCGGCTACACCTTC. Translated: CATSTLEGIGYTF.

The chain employs TRBV9 and TRBJ2-7, with D perhaps matching TRBD1 (6 bases). V lost 1 base and J lost 0, with 11 bases in between. Germline V gene data show CDR1 as SGDLS and CDR2 as YYNGEE. The CDR3 is made up of 15 amino acids. DNA of the CDR3: TGTGCCAGCAGCGTATACTGGGACACCTCCTACGAGCAGTACTTC. It yields the protein CASSVYWDTSYEQYF.

This chain connects TRBV14 to TRBJ1-1; D is undetermined. CDR1 is SGHDN and CDR2 is FVKESK in the germline V gene. Trimming removed 6 bases from V and 10 bases from J, with 18 bases in between. The CDR3 spans 13 residues. The CDR3 sequence is CASSPTGPRGAFF. The CDR3 DNA is TGTGCCAGCAGTCCTACCGGCCCCCGAGGAGCTTTCTTT.

The chain recombines TRBV7-2 with TRBJ1-5, with unresolved D. The CDR3 runs 13 residues. V shed 5 bases and J shed 4 bases, with 9 bases lying between them. The germline CDR1 and CDR2 sequences are SGHTA and FQGNSA. The CDR3 reads CASSPGRNQPQHF. CDR3 in DNA: TGTGCCAGCAGCCCTGGGCGTAATCAGCCCCAGCATTTT. Full variable domain (remainder filled in from reference TRBV7-2 and TRBJ1-5): GAGVSQSPSNKVTEKGKDVELRCDPISGHTALYWYRQSLGQGLEFLIYFQGNSAPDKSGLPSDRFSAERTGGSVSTLTIQRTQQEDSAVYLCASSPGRNQPQHFGDGTRLSIL.

In this sample, this clone turned up a few times. This chain uses TRBV5-1 with TRBJ2-5, with D possibly matching TRBD2 (6 bases). The CDR3 sequence is 14 residues long. The V end lost 3 bases, the J end lost 5 bases, and 14 bases lay between the germline ends. The germline V gene encodes CDR1 SGHRS and CDR2 YFSETQ. In DNA, the CDR3 is TGCGCCAGCAGCTACCAGGGACGGGGGGAGACCCAGTACTTC. Translation: CASSYQGRGETQYF.

This sequence joins TRBV5-1 and TRBJ2-5; no clear D gene. Trimming cost V 0 bases and J 1 base, with 4 bases left between them. There are 13 residues in the CDR3. The germline V gene has CDR1 SGHRS and CDR2 YFSETQ. In nucleotides, the CDR3 is TGCGCCAGCAGCTTGGCTACCCAAGAGACCCAGTACTTC. This gives the protein CASSLATQETQYF.

The V and J genes are TRBV5-1 and TRBJ2-2; a possible D gene is TRBD1 (5 bases). This CDR3 spans 15 amino acids. Germline V gives CDR1 SGHRS, CDR2 YFSETQ. Trimming removed 4 bases at V and 4 bases at J, with 14 bases between. The CDR3 loop reads CASSGAASSTGELFF. The CDR3 nucleotides read TGCGCCAGCAGCGGGGCAGCGTCTTCCACCGGGGAGCTGTTTTTT.

This clone came up a few times. The rearrangement uses TRBV7-2 and TRBJ1-1, with D unclear. The V end was cut by 4 bases, the J end by 4 bases, with 13 bases between. The CDR3 spans 14 residues. Germline CDR1 and CDR2: SGHTA and FQGNSA. Here the CDR3 reads CASSWRSMGTEAFF. For the CDR3, the DNA is TGTGCCAGCAGCTGGAGATCAATGGGCACTGAAGCTTTCTTT.

The chain joins TRBV28 to TRBJ2-3; no clear D. The V gene's germline CDR1 is MDHEN and CDR2 SYDVKM. The CDR3 spans 14 residues. V lost 3 bases, J lost 2 bases, and 9 bases lay in between. As DNA, the CDR3 is TGTGCCAGCAGTTTTAGGCAGGCCACAGATACGCAGTATTTT. This translates into CASSFRQATDTQYF.

V is TRBV7-6 and J is TRBJ2-1; D is possibly TRBD1 (6 bases). Trimming took off 3 bases at V and 4 bases at J, with 10 bases between the two ends. The CDR3 is 14 amino acids. Germline loops: CDR1 SGHVS, CDR2 FNYEAQ. The CDR3 reads CASSFGGFYNEQFF. As DNA, the CDR3 is TGTGCCAGCAGCTTTGGGGGCTTTTACAATGAGCAGTTCTTC.

The chain is built from TRBV6-2 or TRBV6-3 and TRBJ2-4, with 13 nucleotides matching TRBD2. CDR1 is MNHEY and CDR2 is SVGEGT in the germline V gene. CDR3 length: 17 residues. V shed 4 bases and J 8 bases; nucleotides not matched to a gene: 11. The CDR3 nucleotides read TGTGCCAGCAGTTCAGACGCACTAGCGGGAGGGGGGTACATTCAGTACTTC. It specifies CASSSDALAGGGYIQYF.

In the case of this clone: The junction shows a germline mismatch at one end, possibly a read error. The gene calls are TRBV2 and TRBJ2-3; 7 nucleotides match TRBD2. The CDR3 consists of 12 residues. Germline V gene sequence: CDR1 SNHLY, CDR2 FYNNEI. The CDR3 loop reads CASSGPYPRGDF. CDR3 nucleotide sequence: TGTGCCAGCAGTGGTCCCTACCCCCGGGGGGATTTT. Together with reference TRBV2 and TRBJ2-3, the CDR3 gives the full variable domain: EPEVTQTPSHQVTQMGQEVILRCVPISNHLYFYWYRQILGQKVEFLVSFYNNEISEKSEIFDDQFSVERPDGSNFTLKIRSTKLEDSAMYFCASSGPYPRGDFGPGTRLTVL.

This chain connects TRBV30 to TRBJ1-2; a possible D gene is TRBD1 (5 bases). The V gene lost 4 bases and the J gene lost 4 bases, with 13 bases spanning the gap. Germline V gene data show CDR1 as GTSNPN and CDR2 as SVGIG (reference sequence). The CDR3 runs 13 residues. The CDR3 nucleotides read TGTGCCTGGACCAAGGGGCTCGCCTATGGCTACACCTTC. Translated, it gives CAWTKGLAYGYTF.

CDR3 in DNA: TGTGCCAGCAGGGGGACAGCCCCTAATCAGCCCCAGCATTTT. Translating gives CASRGTAPNQPQHF. This chain links TRBV6-5 with TRBJ1-5; 7 bases agree with TRBD1. V gave up 6 bases and J gave up 4 bases; unmatched junction bases: 6. This CDR3 is 14 amino acids long. Per the germline V gene, CDR1 is MNHEY and CDR2 is SVGAGI.

The rearrangement uses TRBV27 and TRBJ1-1; no definite D call. Germline CDR1 reads MNHEY; CDR2 reads SMNVEV (reference sequence). The V gene lost 2 bases and the J gene lost 7 bases, with 8 bases spanning the gap. The CDR3 loop spans 12 amino acids. The CDR3 is CASSLSRGEAFF. The CDR3 nucleotides read TGTGCCAGCAGTTTAAGCCGAGGTGAAGCTTTCTTT.

This clone has a single count. This chain joins TRBV7-3 and TRBJ1-1; 8 bases map to TRBD1. The CDR3 is 16 residues long. Germline V gives CDR1 SGHTA, CDR2 FQGTGA. V shed 5 bases, J shed 1 base, and the junction held 9 bases outside the gene matches. The CDR3 reads CASSHPQGAWNTEAFF. The DNA of the CDR3 is TGTGCCAGCAGCCACCCCCAGGGGGCATGGAACACTGAAGCTTTCTTT.

V usage is TRBV5-1 and J usage is TRBJ1-1; D perhaps matches TRBD1 (5 bases). The germline gives CDR1 SGHRS, CDR2 YFSETQ. Trimming removed 5 bases at V and 0 bases at J, with 8 bases between. The CDR3 totals 13 residues. As DNA, the CDR3 is TGCGCCAGCAGGACAGAAGTGAACACTGAAGCTTTCTTT. Its protein is CASRTEVNTEAFF.

The CDR3 reads CASSRTGGEGYGYTF. The CDR3 nucleotides are TGTGCCAGCAGCCGAACAGGGGGAGAGGGCTATGGCTACACCTTC. This rearrangement joins TRBV4-2 to TRBJ1-2, with TRBD1 matching 8 bases. The V and J ends lost 4 bases and 4 bases, in that order; junction bases with no gene match: 8. Germline CDR1 LGHNA, CDR2 YNFKEQ. The CDR3 has 15 residues.

CDR3 DNA sequence: TGTGCCAGCAGCCTAGGAACAGAAGCTAACTATGGCTACACCTTC. As protein: CASSLGTEANYGYTF. The V and J genes are TRBV7-9 and TRBJ1-2; the D is unclear. Germline V CDR1 and CDR2: SEHNR, FQNEAQ (reference sequence). This CDR3 comprises 15 residues. V was clipped by 5 bases and J by 0 bases, with 13 bases between them.